This TCR beta chain appears in the sequencing data of a study of blood T cell repertoires in COVID-19. CDR1 is MDHEN, CDR2 SYDVKM, per germline. The CDR3 consists of 13 residues. J gave up 7 bases and V 5 bases, and 7 bases lay outside the gene matches. Per the original methods: Reference gene primer amplification gave estimated nucleated cell counts. Data came from immunoSEQ multiplex PCR; TCRdb stores just in-frame clones and leaves some out. D and trimming come from the DNA, and the V and J calls and clone size come from that table. This repertoire shows about 89,000 clones, about 85% found once; its top ten account for around 11%.

Sequenced sample: peripheral blood. The receptor's source is a woman older than 75 with acute or convalescent COVID-19. The chain couples TRBV28 to TRBJ2-7, with 8 bases fitting TRBD1. CDR3 protein: CASSRSGTGEQYV. CDR3 DNA sequence: TGTGCCAGCAGTCGCTCCGGGACAGGTGAGCAGTACGTC.